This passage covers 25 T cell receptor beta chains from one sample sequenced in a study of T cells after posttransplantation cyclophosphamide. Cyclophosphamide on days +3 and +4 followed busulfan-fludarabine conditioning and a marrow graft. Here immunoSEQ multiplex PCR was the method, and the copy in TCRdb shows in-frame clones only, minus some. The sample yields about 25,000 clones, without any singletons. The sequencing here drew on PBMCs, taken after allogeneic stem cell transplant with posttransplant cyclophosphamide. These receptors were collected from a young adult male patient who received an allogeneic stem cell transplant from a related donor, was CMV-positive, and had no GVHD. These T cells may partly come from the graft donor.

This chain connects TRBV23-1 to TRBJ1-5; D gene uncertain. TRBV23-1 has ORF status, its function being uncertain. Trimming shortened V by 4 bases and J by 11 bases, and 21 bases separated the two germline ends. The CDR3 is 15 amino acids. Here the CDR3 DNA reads TGCGCCAGCAGTCCAAAGAAACGGGATGACGGGGCCCAGCATTTT. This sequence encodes CASSPKKRDDGAQHF.

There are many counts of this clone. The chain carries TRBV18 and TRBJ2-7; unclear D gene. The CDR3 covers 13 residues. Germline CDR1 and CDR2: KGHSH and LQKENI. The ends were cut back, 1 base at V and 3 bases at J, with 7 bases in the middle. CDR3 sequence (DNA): TGTGCCAGCTCACCACTCAACGGCTACGAGCAGTACTTC. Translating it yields CASSPLNGYEQYF.

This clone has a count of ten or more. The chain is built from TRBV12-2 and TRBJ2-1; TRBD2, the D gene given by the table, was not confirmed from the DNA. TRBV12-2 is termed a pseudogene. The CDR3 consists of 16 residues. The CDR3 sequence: CASRLIRGGAYNEQFF. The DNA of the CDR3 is TGTGCAAGTCGCCTCATTCGCGGGGGCGCCTACAATGAGCAGTTCTTC.

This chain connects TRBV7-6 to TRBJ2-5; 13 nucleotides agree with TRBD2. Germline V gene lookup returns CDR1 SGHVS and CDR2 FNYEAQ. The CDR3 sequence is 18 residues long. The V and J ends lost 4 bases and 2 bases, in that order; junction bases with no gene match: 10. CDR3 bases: TGTGCCAGCAGCTCCGGCGGACTAGCGGGGGAATTACAAGAGACCCAGTACTTC. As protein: CASSSGGLAGELQETQYF.

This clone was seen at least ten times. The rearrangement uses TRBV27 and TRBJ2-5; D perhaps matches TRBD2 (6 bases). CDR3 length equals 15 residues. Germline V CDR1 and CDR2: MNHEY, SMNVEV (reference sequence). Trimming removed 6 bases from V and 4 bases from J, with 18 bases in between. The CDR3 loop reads CASRSRSVGGETQYF. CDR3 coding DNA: TGTGCCAGCAGGTCCCGCTCAGTCGGGGGAGAGACCCAGTACTTC.

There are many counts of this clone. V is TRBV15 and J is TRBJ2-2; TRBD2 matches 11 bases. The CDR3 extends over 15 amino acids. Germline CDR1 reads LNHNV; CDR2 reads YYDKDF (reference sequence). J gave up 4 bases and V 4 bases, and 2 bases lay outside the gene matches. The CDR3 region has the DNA TGTGCCACCAGCAACGGGACTAGCGGCACCGGGGAGCTGTTTTTT. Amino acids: CATSNGTSGTGELFF.

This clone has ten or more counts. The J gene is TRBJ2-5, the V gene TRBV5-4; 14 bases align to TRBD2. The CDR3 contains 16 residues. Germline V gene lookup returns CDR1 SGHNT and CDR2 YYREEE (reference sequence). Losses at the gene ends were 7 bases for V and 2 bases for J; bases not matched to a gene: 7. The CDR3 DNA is TGTGCCAGCGGGGGGACTAGCGGGGGATATCAAGAGACCCAGTACTTC. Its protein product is CASGGTSGGYQETQYF.

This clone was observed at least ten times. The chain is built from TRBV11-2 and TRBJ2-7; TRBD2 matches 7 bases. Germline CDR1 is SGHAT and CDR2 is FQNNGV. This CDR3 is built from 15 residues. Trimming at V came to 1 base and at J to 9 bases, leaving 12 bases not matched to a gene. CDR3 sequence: CASSLGGGIDERQYF. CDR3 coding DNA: TGTGCCAGCAGCTTAGGGGGGGGGATCGACGAGAGGCAGTACTTC. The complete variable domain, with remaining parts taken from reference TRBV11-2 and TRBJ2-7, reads EAGVAQSPRYKIIEKRQSVAFWCNPISGHATLYWYQQILGQGPKLLIQFQNNGVVDDSQLPKDRFSAERLKGVDSTLKIQPAKLEDSAVYLCASSLGGGIDERQYFGPGTRLTVT.

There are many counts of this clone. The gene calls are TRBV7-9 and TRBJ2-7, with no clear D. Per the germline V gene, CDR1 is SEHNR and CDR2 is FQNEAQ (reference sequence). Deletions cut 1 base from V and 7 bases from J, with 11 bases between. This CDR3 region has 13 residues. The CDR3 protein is CASSLDGRGEQYF. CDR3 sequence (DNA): TGTGCCAGCAGCTTAGATGGTAGAGGAGAGCAGTACTTC.

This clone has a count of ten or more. This chain's CDR3 is CASKKASGNTIYF. The DNA of the CDR3 is TGTGCCAGCAAAAAAGCCTCTGGAAACACCATATATTTT. The genes are TRBV6-5 and TRBJ1-3; D remains ambiguous. The CDR3 loop spans 13 amino acids. The ends were cut back, 7 bases at V and 0 bases at J, with 7 bases in the middle. The germline gives CDR1 MNHEY, CDR2 SVGAGI.

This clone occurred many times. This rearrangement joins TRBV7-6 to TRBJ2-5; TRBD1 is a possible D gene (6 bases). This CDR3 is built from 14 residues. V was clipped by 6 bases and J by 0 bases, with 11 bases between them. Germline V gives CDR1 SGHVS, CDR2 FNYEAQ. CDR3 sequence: CASSSGTNQETQYF. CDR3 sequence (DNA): TGTGCCAGCAGTTCCGGGACAAACCAAGAGACCCAGTACTTC.

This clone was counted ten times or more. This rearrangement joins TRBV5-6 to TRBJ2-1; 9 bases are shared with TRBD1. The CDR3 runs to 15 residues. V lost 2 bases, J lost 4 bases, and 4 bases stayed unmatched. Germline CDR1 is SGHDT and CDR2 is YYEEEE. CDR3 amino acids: CASSLGTGPYNEQFF. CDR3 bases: TGTGCCAGCAGCTTAGGGACAGGGCCTTACAATGAGCAGTTCTTC.

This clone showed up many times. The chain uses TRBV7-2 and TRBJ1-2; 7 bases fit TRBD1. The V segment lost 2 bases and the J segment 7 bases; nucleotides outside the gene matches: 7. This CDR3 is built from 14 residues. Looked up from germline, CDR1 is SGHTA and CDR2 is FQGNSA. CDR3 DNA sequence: TGTGCCAGCAGCTTAACCCGGGGACAGTCTGGCTACACCTTC. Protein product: CASSLTRGQSGYTF.

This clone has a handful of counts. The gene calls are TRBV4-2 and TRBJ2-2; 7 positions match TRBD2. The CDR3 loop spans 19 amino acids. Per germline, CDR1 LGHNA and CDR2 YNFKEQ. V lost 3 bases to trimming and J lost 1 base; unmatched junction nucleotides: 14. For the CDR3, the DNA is TGTGCCAGCAGCCAGCCCAGTGGGGCGGGAGCCATGAACACCGGGGAGCTGTTTTTT. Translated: CASSQPSGAGAMNTGELFF.

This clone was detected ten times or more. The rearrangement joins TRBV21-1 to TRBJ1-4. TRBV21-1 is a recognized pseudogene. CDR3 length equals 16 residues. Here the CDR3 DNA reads TGTGCCAGCAGCAAAGGAGCTCGGACTACTAATGAAAAACTGTTTTTT. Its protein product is CASSKGARTTNEKLFF.

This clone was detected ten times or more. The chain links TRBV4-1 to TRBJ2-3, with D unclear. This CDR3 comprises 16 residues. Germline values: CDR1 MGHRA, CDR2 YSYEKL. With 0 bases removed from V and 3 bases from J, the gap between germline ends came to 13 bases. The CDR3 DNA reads TGCGCCAGCAGCCAAGATATAGTTGGTTGGACAGATACGCAGTATTTT. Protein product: CASSQDIVGWTDTQYF.

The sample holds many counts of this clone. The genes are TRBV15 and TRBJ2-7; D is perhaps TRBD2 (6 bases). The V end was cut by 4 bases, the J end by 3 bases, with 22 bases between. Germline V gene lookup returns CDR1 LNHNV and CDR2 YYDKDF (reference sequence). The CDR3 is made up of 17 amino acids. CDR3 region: CATSTVGDFGRVYEQYF. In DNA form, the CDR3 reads TGTGCCACCAGCACTGTGGGGGACTTCGGCAGAGTCTACGAGCAGTACTTC.

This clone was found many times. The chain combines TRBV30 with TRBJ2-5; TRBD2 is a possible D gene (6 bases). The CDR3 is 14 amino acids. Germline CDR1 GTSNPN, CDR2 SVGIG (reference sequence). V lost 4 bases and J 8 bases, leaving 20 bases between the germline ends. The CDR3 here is CAWKISERVGTQYF. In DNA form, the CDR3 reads TGTGCCTGGAAAATCTCCGAGCGGGTAGGAACCCAGTACTTC. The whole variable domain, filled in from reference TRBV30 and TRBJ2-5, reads SQTIHQWPATLVQPVGSPLSLECTVEGTSNPNLYWYRQAAGRGLQLLFYSVGIGQISSEVPQNLSASRPQDRQFILSSKKLLLSDSGFYLCAWKISERVGTQYFGPGTRLLVL.

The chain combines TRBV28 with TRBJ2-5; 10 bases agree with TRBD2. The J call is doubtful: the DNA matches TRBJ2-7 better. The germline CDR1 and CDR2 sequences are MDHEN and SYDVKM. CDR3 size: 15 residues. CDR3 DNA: TGTGCCAGCAGTTTATATCTAGCGGGAGTCTACGAGCAGTACTTC. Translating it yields CASSLYLAGVYEQYF.

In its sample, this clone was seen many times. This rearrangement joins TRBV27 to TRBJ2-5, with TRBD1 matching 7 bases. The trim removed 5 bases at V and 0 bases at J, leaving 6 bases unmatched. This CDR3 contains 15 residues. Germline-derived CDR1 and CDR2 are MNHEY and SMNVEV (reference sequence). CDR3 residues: CASSPWTGNQETQYF. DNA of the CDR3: TGTGCCAGCAGTCCCTGGACAGGCAACCAAGAGACCCAGTACTTC.

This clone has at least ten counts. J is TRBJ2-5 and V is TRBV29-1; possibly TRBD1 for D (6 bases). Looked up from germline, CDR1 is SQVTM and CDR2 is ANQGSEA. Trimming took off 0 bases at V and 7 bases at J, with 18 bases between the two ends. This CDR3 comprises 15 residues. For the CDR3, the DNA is TGCAGCGTTGAAGATTATTTGGCAGGACAGTGGACCCAGTACTTC. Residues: CSVEDYLAGQWTQYF. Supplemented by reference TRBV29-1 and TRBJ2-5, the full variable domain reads SAVISQKPSRDICQRGTSLTIQCQVDSQVTMMFWYRQQPGQSLTLIATANQGSEATYESGFVIDKFPISRPNLTFSTLTVSNMSPEDSSIYLCSVEDYLAGQWTQYFGPGTRLLVL.

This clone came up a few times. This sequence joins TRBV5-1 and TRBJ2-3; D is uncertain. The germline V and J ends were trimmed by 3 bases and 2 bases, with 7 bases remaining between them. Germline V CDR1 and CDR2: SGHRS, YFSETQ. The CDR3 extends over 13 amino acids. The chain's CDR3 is CASSSVSTDTQYF. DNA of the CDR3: TGCGCCAGCAGCTCGGTCTCCACAGATACGCAGTATTTT.

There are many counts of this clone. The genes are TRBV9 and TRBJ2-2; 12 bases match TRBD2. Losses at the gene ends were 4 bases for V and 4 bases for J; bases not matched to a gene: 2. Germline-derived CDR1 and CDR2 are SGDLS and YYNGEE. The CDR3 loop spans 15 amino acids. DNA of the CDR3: TGTGCCAGCAGCTGGACTAGCGGGGTCACCGGGGAGCTGTTTTTT. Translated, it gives CASSWTSGVTGELFF. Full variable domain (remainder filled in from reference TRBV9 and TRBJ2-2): DSGVTQTPKHLITATGQRVTLRCSPRSGDLSVYWYQQSLDQGLQFLIQYYNGEERAKGNILERFSAQQFPDLHSELNLSSLELGDSALYFCASSWTSGVTGELFFGEGSRLTVL.

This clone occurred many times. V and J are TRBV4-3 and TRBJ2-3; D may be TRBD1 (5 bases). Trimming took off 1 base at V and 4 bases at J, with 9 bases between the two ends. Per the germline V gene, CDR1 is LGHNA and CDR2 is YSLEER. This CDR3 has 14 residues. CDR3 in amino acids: CASSQASGSDTQYF. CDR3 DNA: TGCGCCAGCAGCCAAGCCTCAGGGTCAGATACGCAGTATTTT.

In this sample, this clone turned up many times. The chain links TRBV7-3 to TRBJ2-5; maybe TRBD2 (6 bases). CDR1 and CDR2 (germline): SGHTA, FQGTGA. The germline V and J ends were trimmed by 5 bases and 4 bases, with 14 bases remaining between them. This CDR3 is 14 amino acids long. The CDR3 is CASSVGGAGETQYF. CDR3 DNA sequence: TGTGCCAGCAGCGTCGGCGGGGCGGGAGAGACCCAGTACTTC.